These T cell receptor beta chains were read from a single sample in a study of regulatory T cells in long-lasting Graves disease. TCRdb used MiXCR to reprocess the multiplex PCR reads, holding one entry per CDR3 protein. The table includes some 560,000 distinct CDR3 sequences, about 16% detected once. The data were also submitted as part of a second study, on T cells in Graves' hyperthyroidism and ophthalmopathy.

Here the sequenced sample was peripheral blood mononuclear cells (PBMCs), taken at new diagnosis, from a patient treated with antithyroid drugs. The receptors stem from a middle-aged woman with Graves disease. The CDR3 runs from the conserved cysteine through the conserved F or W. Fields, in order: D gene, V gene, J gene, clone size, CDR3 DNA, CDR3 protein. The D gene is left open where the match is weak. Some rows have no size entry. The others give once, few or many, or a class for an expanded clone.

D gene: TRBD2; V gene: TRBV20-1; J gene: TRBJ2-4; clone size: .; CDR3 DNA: TGCAGTTCTACCGGCGGGGGGGTTTCAGAAAACATTCAGTACTTC; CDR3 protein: CSSTGGGVSENIQYF
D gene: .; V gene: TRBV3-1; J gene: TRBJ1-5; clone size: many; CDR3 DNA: TGTGCCAGCAGCCAAGGGTCCCAGGGCGTTGGTCAGCCCCAGCATTTT; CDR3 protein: CASSQGSQGVGQPQHF
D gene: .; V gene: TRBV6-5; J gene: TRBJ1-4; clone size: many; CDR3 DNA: TGTGCCAGCAGTTACTCGACAGCAACTAATGAAAAACTGTTTTTT; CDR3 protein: CASSYSTATNEKLFF
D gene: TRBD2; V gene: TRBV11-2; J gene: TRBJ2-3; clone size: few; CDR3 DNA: TGTGCCAGCAGCTTGGGTCTAGCGGGGGGGCGATTCACAGATACGCAGTATTTT; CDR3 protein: CASSLGLAGGRFTDTQYF
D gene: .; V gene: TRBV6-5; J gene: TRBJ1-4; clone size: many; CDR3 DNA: TGTGCCAGCAGTTACGGTACAACTAATGAAAAACTGTTTTTT; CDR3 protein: CASSYGTTNEKLFF
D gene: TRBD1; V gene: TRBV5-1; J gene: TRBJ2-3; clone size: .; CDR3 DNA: TGCGCCAGCAGCCCCGGGACAGGGGGCTGGGCAGATACGCAGTATTTT; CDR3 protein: CASSPGTGGWADTQYF
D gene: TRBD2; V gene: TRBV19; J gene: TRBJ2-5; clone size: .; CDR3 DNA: TGTGCCAGTAGTATCCGGACTAGCGGAAAAGAGACCCAGTACTTC; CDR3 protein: CASSIRTSGKETQYF
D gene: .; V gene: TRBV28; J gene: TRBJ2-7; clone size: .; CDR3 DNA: TGTGCCAGCAGTTTGGCGCTTAACTACGAGCAGTACTTC; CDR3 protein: CASSLALNYEQYF
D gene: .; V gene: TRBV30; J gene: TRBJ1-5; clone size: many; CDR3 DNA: TGTGCCTGGAGGTACGGGGATCAGCCCCAGCATTTT; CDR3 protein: CAWRYGDQPQHF
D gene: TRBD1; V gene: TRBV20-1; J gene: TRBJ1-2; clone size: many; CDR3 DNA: TGCAGCGCCAAGGGGGCCTATGGCTACACCTTC; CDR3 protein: CSAKGAYGYTF
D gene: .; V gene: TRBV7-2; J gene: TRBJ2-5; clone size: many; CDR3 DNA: TGTGCCAGCAGCTCATCCCAAGAGACCCAGTACTTC; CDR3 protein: CASSSSQETQYF
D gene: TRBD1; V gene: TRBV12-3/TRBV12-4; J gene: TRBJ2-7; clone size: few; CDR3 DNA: TGTGCCAGCAGTCCGATGTTCGGGACAGGGGGCTACGAGCAGTACTTC; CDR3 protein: CASSPMFGTGGYEQYF
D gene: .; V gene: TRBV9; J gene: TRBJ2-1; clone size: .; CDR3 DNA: TGTGCCAGCAGCGCAAGGTGGAATGAGCAGTTCTTC; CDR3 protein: CASSARWNEQFF
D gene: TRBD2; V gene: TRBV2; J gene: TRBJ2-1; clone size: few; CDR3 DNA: TGTGCCAGCAGCTCCCGGACTAGCGGACCTCCTGAGCAGTTCTTC; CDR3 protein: CASSSRTSGPPEQFF
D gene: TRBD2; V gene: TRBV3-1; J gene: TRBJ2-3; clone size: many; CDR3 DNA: TGTGCCAGCAGCCAAGATTTCCCTAGCGGAGATACGCAGTATTTT; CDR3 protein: CASSQDFPSGDTQYF
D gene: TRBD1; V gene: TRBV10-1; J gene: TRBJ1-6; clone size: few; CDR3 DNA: TGCGCCAGCAGTGAGTCGACAGGGGCTAGTTCACCCCTCCACTTT; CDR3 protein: CASSESTGASSPLHF
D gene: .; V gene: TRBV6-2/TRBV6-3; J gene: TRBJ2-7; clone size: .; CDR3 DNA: TGTGCCAGCACCAAGACGGGGGGCCCCTACGAGCAGTACTTC; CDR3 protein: CASTKTGGPYEQYF
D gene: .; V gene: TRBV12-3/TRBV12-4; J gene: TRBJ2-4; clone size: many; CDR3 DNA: TGTGCCAGCAGTTTATATGGGGTCGGAGTCAAAAACATTCAGTACTTC; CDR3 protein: CASSLYGVGVKNIQYF
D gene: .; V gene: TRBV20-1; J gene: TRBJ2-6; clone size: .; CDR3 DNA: TGCAGTGCCCCTACCTCTGGGGCCAACGTCCTGACTTTC; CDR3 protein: CSAPTSGANVLTF
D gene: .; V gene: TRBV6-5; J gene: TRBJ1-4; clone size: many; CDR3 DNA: TGTGCCAGCAGTTATGGGGGTGTAGGAGAAAAACTGTTTTTT; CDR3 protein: CASSYGGVGEKLFF
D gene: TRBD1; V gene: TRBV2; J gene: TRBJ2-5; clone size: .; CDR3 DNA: TGTGCCAGCTCACCAGGGACAGGGATGCGAGAGACCCAGTACTTC; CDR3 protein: CASSPGTGMRETQYF
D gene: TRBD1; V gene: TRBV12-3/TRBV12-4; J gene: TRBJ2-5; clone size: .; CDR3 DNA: TGTGCCAGCAGCCAGTGGACAGGGCAGACCCAGTACTTC; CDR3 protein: CASSQWTGQTQYF
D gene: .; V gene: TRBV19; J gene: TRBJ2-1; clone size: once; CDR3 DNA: TGTGCCAGTAGCTCCGGACACACTGGGGTTTACAATGAGCAGTTCTTC; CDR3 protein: CASSSGHTGVYNEQFF
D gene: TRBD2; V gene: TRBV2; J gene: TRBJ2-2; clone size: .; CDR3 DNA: TGTGCCAGCAGGCGGGGGGCGCGCACCGGGGAGCTGTTTTTT; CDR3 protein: CASRRGARTGELFF
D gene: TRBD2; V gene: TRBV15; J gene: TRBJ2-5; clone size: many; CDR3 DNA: TGTGCCACCAGCCTCGGCCTTCGGACTAGCGGAGGAGAGACCCAGTACTTC; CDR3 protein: CATSLGLRTSGGETQYF
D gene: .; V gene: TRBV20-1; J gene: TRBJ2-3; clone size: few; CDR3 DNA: TGCAGTGCTGGTTCCCGGGCCTATACGCAGTATTTT; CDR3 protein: CSAGSRAYTQYF
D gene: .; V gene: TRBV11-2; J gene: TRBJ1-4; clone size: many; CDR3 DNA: TGTGCCAGCAGCCCCCCGATTAATGAAAAACTGTTTTTT; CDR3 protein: CASSPPINEKLFF
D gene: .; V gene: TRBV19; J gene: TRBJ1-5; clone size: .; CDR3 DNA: TGTGCCAGTAGTATCGCAGGAGGTATAAATCAGCCCCAGCATTTT; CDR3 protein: CASSIAGGINQPQHF
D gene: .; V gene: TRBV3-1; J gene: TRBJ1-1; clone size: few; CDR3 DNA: TGTGCCAGCAGCCAAGGGTTGACGCTTTCAGCTTTCTTT; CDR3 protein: CASSQGLTLSAFF
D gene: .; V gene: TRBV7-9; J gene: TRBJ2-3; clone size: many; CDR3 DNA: TGTGCCAGCAGCAAGGGAGTGGGGGATACGCAGTATTTT; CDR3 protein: CASSKGVGDTQYF
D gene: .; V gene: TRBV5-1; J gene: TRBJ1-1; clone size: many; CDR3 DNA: TGCGCCAGCAGCTTTGGAGGAGGTGAAGCTTTCTTT; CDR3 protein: CASSFGGGEAFF
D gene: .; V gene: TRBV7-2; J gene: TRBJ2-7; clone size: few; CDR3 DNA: TGTGCCAGCAGCTTAGAGGGCGGGGACTCCTACGAGCAGTACTTC; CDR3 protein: CASSLEGGDSYEQYF
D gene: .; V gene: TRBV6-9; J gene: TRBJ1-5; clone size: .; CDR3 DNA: TGTGCCAGCAGTTACTCTAGGGGGGTACGGGGGGCGCCCAATCAGCCCCAGCATTTT; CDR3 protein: CASSYSRGVRGAPNQPQHF
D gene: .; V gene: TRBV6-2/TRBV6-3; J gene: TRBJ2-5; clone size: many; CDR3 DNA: TGTGCCAGCAGTTACTCATGGGGTTACCAAGAGACCCAGTACTTC; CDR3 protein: CASSYSWGYQETQYF
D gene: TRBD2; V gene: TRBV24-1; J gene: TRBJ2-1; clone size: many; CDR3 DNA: TGTGCCACCAGTAATAGCGGGATAGCGGGGGGTCTCAATGAGCAGTTCTTC; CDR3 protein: CATSNSGIAGGLNEQFF
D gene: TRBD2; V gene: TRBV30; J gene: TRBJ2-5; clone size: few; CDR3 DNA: TGTGCCTGGAGTAGCGGGGGTGAGGGAGAGACCCAGTACTTC; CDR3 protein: CAWSSGGEGETQYF
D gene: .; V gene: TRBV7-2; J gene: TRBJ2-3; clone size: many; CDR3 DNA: TGTGCCAGCAAACTTCGGGGCACAGATACGCAGTATTTT; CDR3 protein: CASKLRGTDTQYF
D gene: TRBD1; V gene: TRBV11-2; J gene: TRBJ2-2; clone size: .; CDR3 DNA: TGTGCCAGCAGCCGGCTGGGACAGGGAGACACCGGGGAGCTGTTTTTT; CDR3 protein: CASSRLGQGDTGELFF
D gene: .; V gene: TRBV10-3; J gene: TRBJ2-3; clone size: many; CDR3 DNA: TGTGCCATCAGTGAGTCGACGGGCAGGGCCGGCACAGATACGCAGTATTTT; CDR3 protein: CAISESTGRAGTDTQYF
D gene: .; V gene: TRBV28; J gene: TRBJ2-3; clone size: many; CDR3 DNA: TGTGCCAGCAGTTTTAGGCCAGATACGCAGTATTTT; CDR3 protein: CASSFRPDTQYF
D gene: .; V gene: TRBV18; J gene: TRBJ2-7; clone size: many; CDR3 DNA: TGTGCCAGCTCACCACCTGGGTTCCAGGGTCTCTACGAGCAGTACTTC; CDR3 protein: CASSPPGFQGLYEQYF
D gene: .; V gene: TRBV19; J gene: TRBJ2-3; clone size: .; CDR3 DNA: TGTGCCAGTAGGGTCGGGGATAGCACAGATACGCGGTATTTT; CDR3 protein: CASRVGDSTDTRYF
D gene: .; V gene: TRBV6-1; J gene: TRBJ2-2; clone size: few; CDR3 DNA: TGTGCCAGCAGTGAAGAGCCAGGACAGATGAACACCGGGGAGCTGTTTTTT; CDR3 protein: CASSEEPGQMNTGELFF
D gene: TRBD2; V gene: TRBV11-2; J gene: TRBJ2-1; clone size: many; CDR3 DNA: TGTGCCAGCAGCACGGGACTAGCGGACTACAATGAGCAGTTCTTC; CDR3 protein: CASSTGLADYNEQFF
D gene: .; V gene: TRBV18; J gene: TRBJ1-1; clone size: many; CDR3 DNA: TGTGCCAGCTCAGGGGTAATAAACACTGAAGCTTTCTTT; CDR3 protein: CASSGVINTEAFF
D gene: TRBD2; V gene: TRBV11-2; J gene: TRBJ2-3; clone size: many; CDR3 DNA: TGTGCCAGCAGCTTAGGGCGGTGGGAAGGACTAGCGGGGGGCAACACAGATACGCAGTATTTT; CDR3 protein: CASSLGRWEGLAGGNTDTQYF
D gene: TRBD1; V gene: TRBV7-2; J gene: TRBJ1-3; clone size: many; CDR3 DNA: TGTGCCAGCAGCTTGACAGGGGGCACTGGAAACACCATATATTTT; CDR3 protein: CASSLTGGTGNTIYF
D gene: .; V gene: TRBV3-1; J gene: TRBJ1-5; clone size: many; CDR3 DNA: TGTGCCAGCAGCCCGTCGGGAGGAGATCAGCCCCAGCATTTT; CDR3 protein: CASSPSGGDQPQHF
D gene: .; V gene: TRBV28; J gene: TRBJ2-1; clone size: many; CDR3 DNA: TGTGCCAGCAGTTTCCCCCGGGATAGTAACAGCCGGCCCAATGAGCAGTTCTTC; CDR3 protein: CASSFPRDSNSRPNEQFF
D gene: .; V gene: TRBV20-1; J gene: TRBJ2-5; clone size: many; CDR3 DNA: TGCAGTGCTAGACTTGGGGAGACCCAGTACTTC; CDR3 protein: CSARLGETQYF
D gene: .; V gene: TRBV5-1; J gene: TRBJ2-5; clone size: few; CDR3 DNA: TGCGCCAGCAGCATAACAGGGCGAGAGACCCAGTACTTC; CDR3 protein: CASSITGRETQYF
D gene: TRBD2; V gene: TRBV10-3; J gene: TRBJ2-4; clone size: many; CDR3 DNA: TGTGCCGCCGGGGGGTACATTCAGTACTTC; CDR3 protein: CAAGGYIQYF
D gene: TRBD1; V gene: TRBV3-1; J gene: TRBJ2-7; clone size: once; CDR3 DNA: TGTGCCAGCAGCCACGCACAGGGGACAGTCTCCTACGAGCAGTACTTC; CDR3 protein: CASSHAQGTVSYEQYF
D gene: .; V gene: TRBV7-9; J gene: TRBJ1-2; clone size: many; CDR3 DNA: TGTGCCAGCAGGCCCCGGACAGCTCGGCCGGCCTATGGCTACACCTTC; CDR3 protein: CASRPRTARPAYGYTF
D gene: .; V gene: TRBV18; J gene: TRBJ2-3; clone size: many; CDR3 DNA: TGTGCCAGCTCACCCTTAGGCGGGGGCCTCACAGATACGCAGTATTTT; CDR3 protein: CASSPLGGGLTDTQYF
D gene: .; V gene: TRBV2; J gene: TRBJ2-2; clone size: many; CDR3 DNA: TGTGCCAGCAGTGCGGAGGGAAGGGGTTCCGGGGAGCTGTTTTTT; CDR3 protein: CASSAEGRGSGELFF
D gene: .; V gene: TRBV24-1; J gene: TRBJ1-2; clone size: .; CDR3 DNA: TGTGCCACCTCCTTGGGCGGGCCGTATGGCTACACCTTC; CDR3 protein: CATSLGGPYGYTF